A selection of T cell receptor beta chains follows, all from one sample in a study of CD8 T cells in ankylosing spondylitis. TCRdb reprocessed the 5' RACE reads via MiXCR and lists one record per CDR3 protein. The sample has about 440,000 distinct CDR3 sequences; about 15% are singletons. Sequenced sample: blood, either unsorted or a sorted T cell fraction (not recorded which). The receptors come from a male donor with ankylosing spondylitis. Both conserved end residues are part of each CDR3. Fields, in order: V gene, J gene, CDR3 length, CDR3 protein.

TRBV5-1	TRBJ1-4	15	CASSLEPGGYEKLFF
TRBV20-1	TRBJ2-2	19	CSAQGAASGPFANTGELFF
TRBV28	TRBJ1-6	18	CASTLYTSGRGVDSPLHF
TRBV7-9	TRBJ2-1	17	CASSLGVLAGGHNEQFF
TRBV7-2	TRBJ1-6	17	CASSLADSSSYNSPLHF
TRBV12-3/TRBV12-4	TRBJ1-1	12	CASSPTRRVAFF
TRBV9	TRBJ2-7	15	CASSQTTREWDEQYF
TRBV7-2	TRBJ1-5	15	CASSPRVGTNQPQHF
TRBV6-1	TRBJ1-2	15	CASSRSSGGDGGYTF
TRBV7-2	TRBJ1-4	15	CASSLRGQGFEKLFF
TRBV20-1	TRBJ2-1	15	CSIYWASGMSNEQFF
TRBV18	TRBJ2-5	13	CASSQAGEETQYF
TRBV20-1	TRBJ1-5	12	CSAQTGDQPQHF
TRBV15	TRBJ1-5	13	CATSHRAPGPQHF
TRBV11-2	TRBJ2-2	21	CASSATSGRALWHENTGELFF
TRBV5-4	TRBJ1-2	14	CASSRQGIAHGYTF
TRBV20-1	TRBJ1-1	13	CSAPGEGYTEAFF
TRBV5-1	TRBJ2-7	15	CASSLGGQKIYEQYF
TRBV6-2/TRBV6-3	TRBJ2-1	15	CASTLSGRAYNEQFF
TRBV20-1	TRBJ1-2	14	CSARDTLGNYGYTF
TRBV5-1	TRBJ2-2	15	CASSLLAVNTGELFF
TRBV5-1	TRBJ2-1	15	CASSLKGQGIDEQFF
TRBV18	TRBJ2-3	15	CASSPQQTSTDTQYF
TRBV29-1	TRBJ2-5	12	CSVEQGRETQYF
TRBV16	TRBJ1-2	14	CASSQSGQIYGYTF
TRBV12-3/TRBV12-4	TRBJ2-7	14	CASRDSMDRPEQYF
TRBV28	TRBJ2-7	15	CASSSPGLAAPREYF
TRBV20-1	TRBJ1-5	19	CSAMEASKQGARGNQPQHF
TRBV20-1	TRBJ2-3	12	CSASLDTDTQYF
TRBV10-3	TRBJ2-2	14	CAISERGNTGELFF
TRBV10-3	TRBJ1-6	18	CAISERPVSDGNNSPLHF
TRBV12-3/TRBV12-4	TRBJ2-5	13	CASSLTVQETQYF
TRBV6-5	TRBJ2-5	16	CASSYGSGRARETQYF
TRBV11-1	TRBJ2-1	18	CASSLGLAGDSSYNEQFF
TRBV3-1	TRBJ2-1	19	CASSQVGSGTGYRYNEQFF
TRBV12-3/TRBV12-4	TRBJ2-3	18	CASSAYPPGPMKADTQYF